The clone carrying this TCR beta chain has just a few counts. The antigen remains undetermined. The sample belongs to a study of blood T cells in healthy people across ages. It was with a sample-barcoded 5' primer and a J-beta primer mix that a second PCR of roughly 7 to 12 cycles was run. From the 5' RACE reads, TCRdb called clonotypes with MiXCR, one entry per CDR3 protein. The sample includes approximately 360,000 distinct CDR3 sequences, about 49% seen only once; the top ten take 45% to 65%. Germline trimming cut 0 bases from V and 5 bases from J; bases unmatched to any gene: 8. CDR3 length equals 16 residues. Germline V gene sequence: CDR1 MNHNY, CDR2 SVGAGI (reference sequence). Overall study findings and caveats: TCR beta diversity was tightly associated with the proportion of naive T cells.

The source is a man between 60 and 75 years old in good health. Source material: blood. The chain joins TRBV6-6 to TRBJ2-5; 8 bases are shared with TRBD2. The CDR3 is CASSYSNLGGAETQYF. In nucleotides, the CDR3 is TGTGCCAGCAGTTACTCGAACCTCGGGGGGGCGGAGACCCAGTACTTC.